Shown below are 2 T cell receptor beta chains from a single sample sequenced in a study of blood T cell repertoires in COVID-19. Method: immunoSEQ multiplex PCR; TCRdb's copy keeps in-frame clones and lacks some. The sample contains about 240,000 clones, around 84% of which appear only once. The sequenced sample was peripheral blood. The receptors shown here come from a woman aged 70-85 years with active or convalescent COVID-19.

A few counts support this clone. The rearrangement links TRBV9 to TRBJ1-1, with 8 bases lining up with TRBD1. Germline CDR1 and CDR2: SGDLS and YYNGEE. Trimming cost V 3 bases and J 7 bases; bases outside gene matches: 5. This CDR3 is built from 13 residues. Written as DNA, the CDR3 is TGTGCCAGCAGCGCGACAGGGGTCGGTGAAGCTTTCTTT. This translates into CASSATGVGEAFF. The full variable domain, completed using reference TRBV9 and TRBJ1-1, is DSGVTQTPKHLITATGQRVTLRCSPRSGDLSVYWYQQSLDQGLQFLIQYYNGEERAKGNILERFSAQQFPDLHSELNLSSLELGDSALYFCASSATGVGEAFFGQGTRLTVV.

The genes are TRBV4-3 and TRBJ2-3, with TRBD2 identical over 12 bases. CDR1 LGHNA and CDR2 YSLEER come from the germline V gene. Germline trimming cut 3 bases from V and 6 bases from J; bases unmatched to any gene: 4. The CDR3 totals 15 residues. This CDR3 is CASSHRTSGADTQYF. In nucleotides, the CDR3 is TGCGCCAGCAGCCACAGGACTAGCGGGGCGGATACGCAGTATTTT.